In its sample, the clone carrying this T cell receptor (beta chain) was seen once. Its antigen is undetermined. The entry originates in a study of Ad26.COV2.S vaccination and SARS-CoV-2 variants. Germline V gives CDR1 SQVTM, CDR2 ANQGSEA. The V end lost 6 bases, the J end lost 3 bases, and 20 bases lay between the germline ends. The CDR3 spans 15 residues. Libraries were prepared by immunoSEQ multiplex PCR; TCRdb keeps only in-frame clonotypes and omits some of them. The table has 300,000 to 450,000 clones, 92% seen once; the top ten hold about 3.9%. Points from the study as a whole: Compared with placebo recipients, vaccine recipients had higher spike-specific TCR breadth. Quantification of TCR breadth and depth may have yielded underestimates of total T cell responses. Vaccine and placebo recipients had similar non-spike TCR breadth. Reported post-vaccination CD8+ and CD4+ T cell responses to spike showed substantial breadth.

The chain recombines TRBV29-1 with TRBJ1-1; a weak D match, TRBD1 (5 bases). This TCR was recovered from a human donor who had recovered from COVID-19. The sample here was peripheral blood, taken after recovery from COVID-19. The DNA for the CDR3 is TGCAGCGTACGGGTGTCCGGGAAAGGGGACACTGAAGCTTTCTTT. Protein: CSVRVSGKGDTEAFF.